These 5 T cell receptor beta chains were all obtained from the same sample, sequenced in a study of metastatic and nonmetastatic thyroid tumors (dated by TCRdb to 2019 to 2021). No treatment had been received by any patient before thyroid surgery. Library preparation employed PCR. Instrument on record: Illumina HiSeq 4000. Starting from the raw public reads, TCRdb applied fastp trimming at Q25, assembled clones with MiXCR and retained in-frame beta chains. Present in this sample are 40,000 or so clones, around 26% of which were seen just once. The ten most abundant clones make up 8% to 10% of the sample. Material: blood. The receptors were gathered from a female donor with papillary thyroid cancer or a benign thyroid nodule (not recorded which). Some clones in this sample may be carry-over from other donors' samples.

This clone was counted many times. This chain uses TRBV20-1 with TRBJ1-2; 10 bases are a match to TRBD1. V shed 6 bases, J shed 7 bases, and the junction held 11 bases outside the gene matches. CDR3 length: 14 residues. Looked up from germline, CDR1 is DFQATT and CDR2 is SNEGSKA (reference sequence). As DNA, the CDR3 is TGCAGTGCGACCCGGGACAGGGGAGCTGGTGGCTACACCTTC. Translated, it gives CSATRDRGAGGYTF.

This clone was picked up one time. This may be a read error: a much more frequent sequence differs by one nucleotide. This sequence joins TRBV11-2 and TRBJ2-1, with D possibly called TRBD1 or TRBD2 (6 bases each). Germline V gene sequence: CDR1 SGHAT, CDR2 FQNNGV. The CDR3 is made up of 15 amino acids. V was shortened by 2 bases and J by 12 bases, with 20 bases between the two germline ends. The CDR3 region is CASSLFSWGARRQFF. The CDR3 DNA reads TGTGCCAGCAGCTTATTCAGCTGGGGGGCCCGTAGGCAGTTCTTC.

By proportion, this clone is medium-sized. The V gene is TRBV28, the J gene TRBJ1-2; possibly TRBD1 for D (6 bases). CDR1 MDHEN and CDR2 SYDVKM come from the germline V gene. The CDR3 is 18 amino acids. V was trimmed by 3 bases and J by 1 base, leaving 21 bases between them. In DNA form, the CDR3 reads TGTGCCAGCAGTTTCTCACTCCCGGACAGCACAAGTAACTATGGCTACACCTTC. Encoded protein: CASSFSLPDSTSNYGYTF.

The chain is built from TRBV6-1 and TRBJ2-7; 7 nucleotides line up with TRBD2. Looked up from germline, CDR1 is MNHNS and CDR2 is SASEGT. V lost 5 bases and J lost 3; bases outside the gene matches: 10. The CDR3 is made up of 15 amino acids. The CDR3 region has the DNA TGTGCCAGCAGTTTCCAAGGCGGGAGCATCTACGAGCAGTACTTC. Translating gives CASSFQGGSIYEQYF.

This clone was counted at least ten times. V and J are TRBV7-2 and TRBJ1-4; TRBD1 might be the D (5 bases). Trimming pared 1 base from V and 5 bases from J, leaving 11 bases between. The CDR3 consists of 15 residues. Germline-derived CDR1 and CDR2 are SGHTA and FQGNSA. CDR3: CASSLGRGPNEKLFF. CDR3 bases: TGTGCCAGCAGCTTAGGTCGGGGACCCAATGAAAAACTGTTTTTT.